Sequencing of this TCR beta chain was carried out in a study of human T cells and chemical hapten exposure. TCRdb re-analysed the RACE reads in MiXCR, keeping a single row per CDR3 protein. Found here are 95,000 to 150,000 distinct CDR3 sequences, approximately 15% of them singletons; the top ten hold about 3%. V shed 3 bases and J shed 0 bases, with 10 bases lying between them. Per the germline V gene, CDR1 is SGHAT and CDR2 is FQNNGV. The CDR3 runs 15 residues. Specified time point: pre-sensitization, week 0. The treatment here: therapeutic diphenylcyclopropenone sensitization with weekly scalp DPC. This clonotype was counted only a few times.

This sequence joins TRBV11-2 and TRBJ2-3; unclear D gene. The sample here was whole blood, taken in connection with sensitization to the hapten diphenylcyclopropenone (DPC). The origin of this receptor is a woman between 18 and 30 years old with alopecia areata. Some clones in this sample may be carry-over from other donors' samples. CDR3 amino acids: CASSLAVTSTDTQYF. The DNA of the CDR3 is TGTGCCAGCAGCTTGGCGGTTACTAGCACAGATACGCAGTATTTT.